The 17 T cell receptor beta chains listed next were all sequenced from one sample in a study of tumor and adjacent non-tumor tissue in lung cancer. RNA was extracted from bulk tissue without any cell sorting. The normal lung tissue was taken more than 3 cm from the tumor edge. TCRbeta libraries were built with three rounds of nested PCR, modified from ARM-PCR. Each CDR3 protein gets one entry after TCRdb re-called the multiplex PCR reads with MiXCR. The data contain 48,000 or so distinct CDR3 sequences, roughly 67% of them singletons. The specimen sequenced was distant non-tumor lung tissue. Receptor source: a woman between 65 and 79 years old with non-small cell lung cancer.

Comments on this clonotype: The junction departs from germline at one end; a sequencing error may be responsible. The chain uses TRBV6-6 and TRBJ2-1; 10 nucleotides match TRBD1. The germline V gene encodes CDR1 MNHNY and CDR2 SVGAGI (reference sequence). This CDR3 has 13 residues. CDR3: CVSSYSTGQGEFF. For the CDR3, the DNA is TGCGTCAGCAGTTACTCCACCGGACAGGGGGAGTTCTTC.

The rearrangement uses TRBV12-3 or TRBV12-4 and TRBJ2-7; maybe TRBD2 (5 bases). This CDR3 comprises 14 residues. Trimming cost V 5 bases and J 4 bases, with 15 bases left between them. CDR3 protein: CASSPEGSPYEQYF. The CDR3 DNA follows: TGTGCCAGCAGTCCCGAGGGCAGCCCATACGAGCAGTACTTC.

By share of the sample, this clonotype is medium-sized. The chain links TRBV6-6 to TRBJ2-5; D gene ambiguous. CDR1 MNHNY and CDR2 SVGAGI come from the germline V gene (reference sequence). V lost 6 bases to trimming and J lost 3 bases, with 8 bases between them. This CDR3 contains 12 residues. The CDR3 DNA follows: TGTGCCAGCAGACATCGAGAAGAGACCCAGTACTTC. Residues: CASRHREETQYF.

About this clonotype itself: A much larger clone differs by one base, so this may be a read error. V usage is TRBV5-4 and J usage is TRBJ2-1; D uncertain. The germline V gene has CDR1 SGHNT and CDR2 YYREEE (reference sequence). CDR3 size: 15 residues. The CDR3 loop is CASTSRDLALNAQFF. The CDR3 nucleotides read TGTGCCAGCACCTCCCGCGATCTTGCCCTAAATGCGCAGTTCTTC. The full variable domain, rest sourced from reference TRBV5-4 and TRBJ2-1, is ETGVTQSPTHLIKTRGQQVTLRCSSQSGHNTVSWYQQALGQGPQFIFQYYREEENGRGNFPPRFSGLQFPNYSSELNVNALELDDSALYLCASTSRDLALNAQFFGPGTRLTVL.

In its sample, this clonotype was seen many times. The CDR3 spells CASSQDWSGNYGYTF. Written as DNA, the CDR3 is TGTGCCAGCAGCCAAGATTGGAGCGGAAACTATGGCTACACCTTC. This chain uses TRBV14 with TRBJ1-2; D is uncertain. This CDR3 spans 15 amino acids. Trimming removed 0 bases from V and 2 bases from J, with 10 bases in between. Per germline, CDR1 SGHDN and CDR2 FVKESK.

V is TRBV7-9 and J is TRBJ1-3; no firm D call. The V gene's germline CDR1 is SEHNR and CDR2 FQNEAQ (reference sequence). V lost 0 bases to trimming and J lost 0 bases, with 3 bases between them. CDR3 length equals 14 residues. In DNA form, the CDR3 reads TGTGCCAGCAGCTTAGCCACCTCTGGAAACACCATATATTTT. It specifies CASSLATSGNTIYF.

For this clonotype: Without the conserved terminal phenylalanine or tryptophan, this CDR3 likely stems from a read error. The DNA is omitted, as the CDR3 cannot be located on it reliably, and the CDR3 follows TCRdb's listing. The chain combines TRBV4-1 with TRBJ1-2; the table calls TRBD1, which could not be checked here. A total of 11 residues make up the CDR3, ends included. The germline V gene encodes CDR1 MGHRA and CDR2 YSYEKL. The CDR3 sequence is CASSQEGRDTL.

A note on this clonotype: An end of the junction does not agree with germline; a read error may underlie this. The rearrangement uses TRBV5-1 and TRBJ2-2, with 7 bases lining up with TRBD2. The CDR3 is 18 residues long. Germline V gene lookup returns CDR1 SGHRS and CDR2 YFSETQ. CDR3 loop: CASSLPVELAMNTGELLF. The CDR3, as DNA: TGCGCCAGCAGCCTCCCTGTGGAACTAGCGATGAACACCGGGGAGCTGCTTTTT.

As concerns this clonotype: At one end, the junction sequence differs from germline, possibly due to a read error. The chain has TRBV7-9 and TRBJ1-3; D perhaps matches TRBD1 (5 bases). This CDR3 comprises 15 residues. CDR1 and CDR2 (germline): SEHNR, FQNEAQ (reference sequence). As DNA, the CDR3 is TGTGCCAGCAGCTTAACAAGCGATCAGGGAAACATCATATATTTT. Translating gives CASSLTSDQGNIIYF.

This clonotype has at least ten counts. This chain uses TRBV13 with TRBJ2-2, with D possibly being TRBD1 (7 bases). CDR3 length equals 15 residues. Germline V CDR1 and CDR2: PRHDT, FYEKMQ (reference sequence). V was trimmed by 1 base and J by 4 bases, leaving 10 bases between them. The CDR3, as DNA: TGTGCCAGCAGCTTAGCAGGGGGAGGCACCGGGGAGCTGTTTTTT. Amino acid sequence: CASSLAGGGTGELFF.

This clonotype was seen many times. The V call is TRBV6-1, the J call TRBJ2-2, with 10 bases matching TRBD1. V lost 4 bases and J lost 5; bases outside the gene matches: 7. CDR3 length: 16 residues. Per the germline V gene, CDR1 is MNHNS and CDR2 is SASEGT. The CDR3 loop is CASSVGTGERTGELFF. The CDR3 nucleotides are TGTGCCAGCAGTGTTGGGACAGGGGAAAGGACCGGGGAGCTGTTTTTT.

To note about this clonotype: At one end, the junction sequence differs from germline, possibly due to a read error. The V and J genes are TRBV12-3 or TRBV12-4 and TRBJ2-2; TRBD2 aligns across 10 bases. The CDR3 has 17 amino acids. CDR3 protein: CASSSLAGLTGTVELFF. In nucleotides, the CDR3 is TGTGCCAGCAGTTCACTAGCGGGACTAACGGGGACCGTGGAGCTGTTTTTT.

Of note for this clonotype: This CDR3 is missing its conserved last phenylalanine or tryptophan, likely due to a read error. The CDR3 bases are TGTGCCAGCATCCCCGTTAGCGGGACCGACAATGAGCAGTTCTTA. Translating gives CASIPVSGTDNEQFL. J is TRBJ2-1 and V is TRBV12-3 or TRBV12-4; TRBD2 agrees at 8 bases. The CDR3 is 15 residues long. Trimming cost V 7 bases and J 5 bases; bases outside gene matches: 10.

For this clonotype: A read error may produce the germline difference seen at one junction end. The chain uses TRBV6-5 and TRBJ2-6; D might be TRBD1 (5 bases). Germline lookup yields CDR1 MNHEY and CDR2 SVGAGI. The CDR3 contains 13 residues. The CDR3 sequence: CVSRPPGANVLTF. The CDR3 DNA sequence: TGTGTCAGCAGGCCACCTGGGGCCAACGTCCTGACCTTC.

The chain has TRBV21-1 and TRBJ2-7. TRBV21-1 is termed a pseudogene. The CDR3 is made up of 13 amino acids. The CDR3 is CASSKEIGYEQYF. The CDR3 region has the DNA TGTGCCAGCAGCAAGGAAATAGGATACGAGCAGTACTTC.

On this clonotype itself: At one end the junction does not follow the germline gene, possibly because of a read error. This CDR3 is CATSYYGGNNEQFF. The CDR3 nucleotides read TGTGCCACCAGTTATTATGGCGGCAACAACGAGCAGTTCTTC. The V gene is TRBV6-2 or TRBV6-3, the J gene TRBJ2-1; D call uncertain. Germline-derived CDR1 and CDR2 are MNHEY and SVGEGT. CDR3 length equals 14 residues.

This clonotype was seen a handful of times. The V and J genes are TRBV7-9 and TRBJ2-7, with D tentatively TRBD1 or TRBD2 (5 bases each). The CDR3 has 15 residues. From germline, CDR1 is SEHNR and CDR2 FQNEAQ (reference sequence). The V end was cut by 0 bases, the J end by 4 bases, with 13 bases between. The CDR3 region is CASSLAGDGVYEQYF. CDR3 DNA: TGTGCCAGCAGCTTAGCGGGGGATGGGGTTTACGAGCAGTACTTC.